The rows below give T cell receptor beta chains drawn from one sample of a study of human T cells and chemical hapten exposure. Each CDR3 protein gets one entry after TCRdb re-called the RACE reads with MiXCR. The table has 84,000 or so distinct CDR3 sequences, roughly 10% seen once. The source was whole blood, collected in connection with sensitization to the hapten diphenylcyclopropenone (DPC). The receptors shown here come from a woman in her 30s with alopecia areata. Some clones in this sample may be carry-over from other donors' samples. CDR3s include the opening cysteine and the closing phenylalanine or tryptophan. A D gene is named only where the DNA matches it firmly. The size field is filled for only some rows; it gives once, few, many or a size class.

TRBV12-3/TRBV12-4,-,TRBJ2-7,-,CASSFEGYSYEQYF,TGTGCCAGCAGTTTCGAAGGGTACTCCTACGAGCAGTACTTC
TRBV11-2,-,TRBJ1-2,TRBD1,CASSRPGQGFYGYTF,TGTGCCAGCAGCAGACCGGGACAGGGGTTCTATGGCTACACCTTC
TRBV7-3,many,TRBJ1-1,-,CASSPQGGGTEAFF,TGTGCCAGCAGTCCACAGGGAGGAGGCACTGAAGCTTTCTTT
TRBV5-4,-,TRBJ1-1,TRBD1,CASSLTTGGTEAFF,TGTGCCAGCAGCCTTACAACAGGGGGAACTGAAGCTTTCTTT
TRBV28,-,TRBJ2-3,TRBD2,CASSFLSPSGSWTDTQYF,TGTGCCAGCAGTTTTCTCTCGCCTAGCGGGAGTTGGACAGATACGCAGTATTTT
TRBV6-2/TRBV6-3,many,TRBJ2-3,-,CASSPVADTQYF,TGTGCCAGCAGTCCAGTAGCAGATACGCAGTATTTT
TRBV28,many,TRBJ1-6,TRBD1,CANARDRGNSPLHF,TGTGCTAATGCCCGGGACAGGGGAAATTCACCCCTCCACTTT
TRBV28,many,TRBJ2-5,-,CASREGLQETQYF,TGTGCCAGCAGGGAAGGTCTCCAAGAGACCCAGTACTTC
TRBV28,many,TRBJ1-6,TRBD1,CASSSSWDRGDSPLHF,TGTGCCAGCAGTTCCTCCTGGGACAGGGGGGATTCACCCCTCCACTTT
TRBV28,-,TRBJ1-5,-,CASSIRTAFNQPQHF,TGTGCCAGCAGCATCCGGACGGCATTCAATCAGCCCCAGCATTTT
TRBV27,-,TRBJ2-3,-,CASSFVLATEADTQYF,TGTGCCAGCAGTTTTGTTCTAGCGACGGAGGCAGATACGCAGTATTTT
TRBV29-1,many,TRBJ2-2,-,CSARGVRGQANTGELFF,TGCAGCGCTCGTGGCGTGCGGGGGCAGGCGAACACCGGGGAGCTGTTTTTT
TRBV7-9,few,TRBJ1-1,-,CASSVTTGLTEAFF,TGTGCCAGCAGCGTTACCACAGGGCTCACTGAAGCTTTCTTT
TRBV7-7,few,TRBJ2-1,-,CASSSGVYNEQFF,TGTGCTAGCAGCTCAGGAGTCTACAATGAGCAGTTCTTC
TRBV7-6,many,TRBJ2-1,-,CASSPQGDEQFF,TGTGCCAGCAGCCCCCAGGGTGATGAGCAGTTCTTC
TRBV5-5,many,TRBJ1-5,-,CASSLAPNQDQPQHF,TGTGCCAGCAGCTTGGCCCCAAACCAGGATCAGCCCCAGCATTTT